One and the same sample provided the 13 T cell receptor beta chains below, sequenced in a study of T cells in Graves' hyperthyroidism and ophthalmopathy. RNA transcripts were the template for amplifying TCR beta CDR3 regions. The TCR CDR3 was amplified in a first-round RT-PCR using the HTBI primer set. MiXCR was run by TCRdb on the multiplex PCR reads, yielding one entry per CDR3 protein. The sample holds about 420,000 distinct CDR3 sequences, roughly 13% seen once. The source material was blood. The receptors stem from a woman between 18 and 29 years old with Graves' hyperthyroidism.

This clonotype showed up many times. V gene TRBV20-1 combines with J gene TRBJ2-5; D possibly uses TRBD1 or TRBD2 (5 bases each). CDR3 length equals 14 residues. Trimming stripped 0 bases from V and 5 bases from J, with 13 bases between. CDR1 and CDR2 (germline): DFQATT, SNEGSKA (reference sequence). This chain's CDR3 is CSARDLQGVETQYF. The CDR3 DNA is TGCAGTGCTAGAGATCTCCAGGGAGTCGAGACCCAGTACTTC.

This clonotype was recorded at least ten times. The rearrangement joins TRBV28 to TRBJ2-7; 12 nucleotides line up with TRBD1. J was trimmed by 0 bases and V by 6 bases; bases with no gene match: 0. The germline gives CDR1 MDHEN, CDR2 SYDVKM. This CDR3 has 14 amino acids. CDR3 loop: CASRGQGASYEQYF. CDR3 DNA: TGTGCCAGCAGGGGACAGGGGGCCTCCTACGAGCAGTACTTC.

This clonotype has a count of ten or more. The J gene is TRBJ2-1, the V gene TRBV28, with 8 positions matching TRBD2. CDR1 and CDR2 from the germline V gene are MDHEN and SYDVKM. This CDR3 has 17 amino acids. Germline trimming cut 5 bases from V and 0 bases from J; bases unmatched to any gene: 9. CDR3 in amino acids: CASSPQSGSNSYNEQFF. The CDR3 region has the DNA TGTGCCAGCAGTCCACAGAGCGGGAGCAACTCCTACAATGAGCAGTTCTTC.

This clonotype has a count of ten or more. V usage is TRBV12-3 or TRBV12-4 and J usage is TRBJ1-1; D gene uncertain. This CDR3 has 11 amino acids. Trimming removed 7 bases at V and 4 bases at J, with 7 bases between. The CDR3 loop reads CASTPGTEAFF. The CDR3 coding sequence is TGTGCCAGCACCCCAGGCACTGAAGCTTTCTTT.

The table lists this clonotype with many counts. The chain joins TRBV28 to TRBJ2-5; 9 bases align to TRBD1. CDR3 length: 16 amino acids. Germline V gene sequence: CDR1 MDHEN, CDR2 SYDVKM. Trimming removed 6 bases from V and 2 bases from J; junction bases left unmatched: 10. CDR3 region: CASRKQGAPRQETQYF. Written as DNA, the CDR3 is TGTGCCAGCAGAAAACAGGGGGCGCCTAGGCAAGAGACCCAGTACTTC.

This clonotype was counted a few times. The chain combines TRBV27 with TRBJ1-6; the D gene is possibly TRBD1 (6 bases). Trimming removed 8 bases from V and 10 bases from J, with 18 bases in between. CDR1 is MNHEY and CDR2 is SMNVEV in the germline V gene (reference sequence). There are 14 residues in the CDR3. The CDR3 DNA reads as TGTGCCAGCGGCCTAAACAGGGACAAATCACCCCTCCACTTT. Translated: CASGLNRDKSPLHF.

This clonotype was counted at least ten times. The genes are TRBV7-2 and TRBJ2-1; perhaps TRBD2 as D (5 bases). Germline V lookup: CDR1 SGHTA, CDR2 FQGNSA. The CDR3 contains 15 residues. The V end was cut by 2 bases, the J end by 7 bases, with 15 bases between. DNA for the CDR3: TGTGCCAGCAGCTTAACTTCTAATCCGGGGAATGAGCAGTTCTTC. It specifies CASSLTSNPGNEQFF.

This clonotype turned up a few times. The rearrangement uses TRBV24-1 and TRBJ2-2, with TRBD2 matching over 8 bases. With 6 bases clipped from V and 6 bases from J, the junction kept 5 bases outside the gene matches. The CDR3 sequence is 14 residues long. Germline loops: CDR1 KGHDR, CDR2 SFDVKD. CDR3: CATSPNGGAGELFF. In DNA, the CDR3 is TGTGCCACCAGTCCCAACGGGGGGGCCGGGGAGCTGTTTTTT.

This clonotype came up many times. The chain has TRBV27 and TRBJ1-2; no definite D call. CDR1 is MNHEY and CDR2 is SMNVEV in the germline V gene (reference sequence). The CDR3 loop spans 16 amino acids. Trimming removed 2 bases from V and 4 bases from J, with 17 bases in between. CDR3 DNA: TGTGCCAGCAGTTTAACACTTTCGGAGGGTGCCTATGGCTACACCTTC. Protein: CASSLTLSEGAYGYTF.

This clonotype was observed at least ten times. The chain joins TRBV20-1 to TRBJ2-1, with D possibly TRBD1 on 6 matching bases. V lost 2 bases to trimming and J lost 6 bases, with 26 bases between them. This CDR3 spans 18 amino acids. Germline V CDR1 and CDR2: DFQATT, SNEGSKA (reference sequence). In DNA, the CDR3 is TGCAGTGCTAGACCCAATCCCAGGGGCGGAGTGGGGGTCAATGAGCAGTTCTTC. The encoded protein is CSARPNPRGGVGVNEQFF.

The sample holds many counts of this clonotype. V usage is TRBV6-1 and J usage is TRBJ2-7; possible D gene TRBD1, 6 bases. This CDR3 has 15 residues. V dropped 8 bases and J dropped 7 bases, with 24 bases sitting between them. Germline CDR1 reads MNHNS; CDR2 reads SASEGT. The CDR3 sequence: CASVSSKTGSREQYF. In nucleotides, the CDR3 is TGTGCCAGCGTCTCAAGCAAAACAGGGTCACGGGAGCAGTACTTC.

This clonotype was seen ten or more times. This chain connects TRBV28 to TRBJ2-3, with 7 bases matching TRBD2. There are 17 residues in the CDR3. The J segment lost 6 bases and the V segment lost 5 bases, leaving 17 bases of the junction unmatched. Germline V gives CDR1 MDHEN, CDR2 SYDVKM. The CDR3 sequence is CASSAASGNWVRDTQYF. In DNA form, the CDR3 reads TGTGCCAGCAGTGCCGCAAGCGGGAACTGGGTGCGGGATACGCAGTATTTT. Supplemented by reference TRBV28 and TRBJ2-3, the full variable domain reads DVKVTQSSRYLVKRTGEKVFLECVQDMDHENMFWYRQDPGLGLRLIYFSYDVKMKEKGDIPEGYSVSREKKERFSLILESASTNQTSMYLCASSAASGNWVRDTQYFGPGTRLTVL.

The genes are TRBV7-2 and TRBJ2-1; 10 bases are a match to TRBD2. The length of the CDR3 is 17 residues. Trimming removed 0 bases from V and 6 bases from J; junction bases left unmatched: 8. In germline, CDR1 is SGHTA, CDR2 FQGNSA. CDR3 DNA: TGTGCCAGCAGCTTAGCTCCCGGGACTAGCGTAACCAATGAGCAGTTCTTC. Amino acids: CASSLAPGTSVTNEQFF.